These 8 T cell receptor beta chains originate from one sample sequenced in a study of early T cells in non-severe SARS-CoV-2 infection. Via MiXCR, TCRdb re-called the 5' RACE reads, giving one row per CDR3 protein. The sample lists 90,000 to 120,000 distinct CDR3 sequences, roughly 10% occurring once. Sequenced: whole blood. Receptors originate from an adult who was a healthcare worker with PCR-confirmed SARS-CoV-2 infection or an uninfected control (not recorded which).

This clonotype was picked up many times. The V and J genes are TRBV7-9 and TRBJ1-5, with D possibly being TRBD1 (5 bases). V shed 0 bases and J shed 7 bases, with 13 bases lying between them. CDR1 SEHNR and CDR2 FQNEAQ come from the germline V gene (reference sequence). This CDR3 is built from 15 residues. The CDR3 protein is CASSLAGTGGQPQHF. The CDR3 DNA sequence: TGTGCCAGCAGCTTAGCTGGGACGGGCGGGCAGCCCCAGCATTTT.

This clonotype was observed a few times. The chain recombines TRBV19 with TRBJ2-6, with no clear D. Germline V gene sequence: CDR1 LNHDA, CDR2 SQIVND (reference sequence). Trimming cost V 5 bases and J 0 bases, with 8 bases left between them. This CDR3 comprises 15 residues. The CDR3 loop reads CASSEIGSGANVLTF. The CDR3 nucleotides read TGTGCCAGTAGTGAAATCGGCTCTGGGGCCAACGTCCTGACTTTC. Looking up the rest from reference TRBV19 and TRBJ2-6 gives the full variable domain: DGGITQSPKYLFRKEGQNVTLSCEQNLNHDAMYWYRQDPGQGLRLIYYSQIVNDFQKGDIAEGYSVSREKKESFPLTVTSAQKNPTAFYLCASSEIGSGANVLTFGAGSRLTVL.

This clonotype was detected many times. The gene calls are TRBV5-5 and TRBJ2-7; D ambiguous. Germline values: CDR1 SGHKS, CDR2 YYEKEE (reference sequence). This CDR3 region has 12 residues. Trimming removed 1 base from V and 3 bases from J, with 5 bases in between. CDR3 sequence (DNA): TGTGCCAGCAGCTTGTCCGTCTACGAGCAGTACTTC. Residues: CASSLSVYEQYF.

The chain couples TRBV6-2 or TRBV6-3 to TRBJ1-3, with no clear D. This CDR3 is built from 15 residues. The germline CDR1 and CDR2 sequences are MNHEY and SVGEGT. V was pared by 11 bases and J by 4 bases, with 21 bases between. In DNA, the CDR3 is TGTGCCGCCAATGAGACGTGGACGAAAGGAAACACCATATATTTT. Its protein is CAANETWTKGNTIYF.

The table lists this clonotype with a few counts. The gene calls are TRBV4-1 and TRBJ2-7, with D unresolved. CDR1 MGHRA and CDR2 YSYEKL come from the germline V gene. V dropped 4 bases and J dropped 3 bases, with 10 bases sitting between them. The CDR3 is 13 residues long. The CDR3 coding sequence is TGCGCCAGCAGCCCAGAGAACTACTACGAGCAGTACTTC. It encodes CASSPENYYEQYF.

The sample holds a few counts of this clonotype. The rearrangement links TRBV28 to TRBJ2-2; no reliable D call. Germline V gives CDR1 MDHEN, CDR2 SYDVKM. The CDR3 totals 14 residues. Trimming took 5 bases from V and 5 from J, leaving 12 bases between them. CDR3 region: CASSGVVVTGELFF. CDR3 sequence (DNA): TGTGCCAGCAGTGGAGTGGTGGTGACCGGGGAGCTGTTTTTT.

The chain combines TRBV20-1 with TRBJ2-6, with D hard to call. The CDR3 loop spans 14 amino acids. CDR1 DFQATT and CDR2 SNEGSKA come from the germline V gene (reference sequence). Trimming took off 3 bases at V and 2 bases at J, with 8 bases between the two ends. The CDR3 sequence is CSARVRPGANVLTF. The DNA of the CDR3 is TGCAGTGCTAGGGTCAGACCTGGGGCCAACGTCCTGACTTTC.

Only a few counts were recorded for this clonotype. The J gene is TRBJ2-2, the V gene TRBV24-1; D is possibly TRBD1 (5 bases). The V gene lost 3 bases and the J gene lost 3 bases, with 7 bases spanning the gap. The germline V gene encodes CDR1 KGHDR and CDR2 SFDVKD. The CDR3 extends over 14 amino acids. CDR3 residues: CATSDGAHTGELFF. The CDR3 bases are TGTGCCACCAGTGATGGGGCCCACACCGGGGAGCTGTTTTTT.